One and the same sample provided the 18 T cell receptor beta chains below, sequenced in a study of cytomegalovirus exposure and HLA in healthy donors. In the PCR, 60 Vbeta and 13 Jbeta primers were used. TCRdb's copy holds only in-frame clones and misses some; the assay was immunoSEQ multiplex PCR. The table records roughly 130,000 clones, 75% to 85% of them present only once. The source material was PBMCs. These receptors all come from a female donor in good health and CMV-seronegative.

This chain connects TRBV10-1 to TRBJ2-1, with 8 bases aligning to TRBD2. The junction had 10 bases not matched to a gene; V was cut back by 5 bases and J by 4 bases. The CDR3 runs 16 residues. Germline V gene lookup returns CDR1 WNHNN and CDR2 SYGVQD (reference sequence). CDR3 amino acids: CASSSSGSNVYNEQFF. CDR3 DNA sequence: TGCGCCAGCAGTTCTAGCGGGTCCAATGTTTACAATGAGCAGTTCTTC.

The J gene is TRBJ1-1, the V gene TRBV7-6; D unresolved. Germline values: CDR1 SGHVS, CDR2 FNYEAQ. Trimming left V 3 bases short and J 2 bases short, with 4 bases between. CDR3 length equals 12 residues. The CDR3: CASSFLNTEAFF. The CDR3 nucleotides are TGTGCCAGCAGCTTCCTAAACACTGAAGCTTTCTTT.

The rearrangement joins TRBV7-6 to TRBJ2-7, with TRBD1 matching 8 bases. Trimming cost V 4 bases and J 3 bases; bases outside gene matches: 5. The germline gives CDR1 SGHVS, CDR2 FNYEAQ. CDR3 length: 14 residues. CDR3 DNA: TGTGCCAGCAGCTCCGGGACAGGCCTCTACGAGCAGTACTTC. The encoded protein is CASSSGTGLYEQYF.

This chain uses TRBV28 with TRBJ2-7, with a weak D call TRBD1 (6 bases). Per the germline V gene, CDR1 is MDHEN and CDR2 is SYDVKM. The CDR3 spans 14 residues. V lost 3 bases and J 7 bases, leaving 16 bases between the germline ends. The CDR3, as DNA: TGTGCCAGCAGTTTGGCAGGGACAAGGTCAGAGCAGTACTTC. This encodes CASSLAGTRSEQYF.

The chain employs TRBV5-6 and TRBJ2-7, with 9 bases identical to TRBD1. The CDR3 covers 14 residues. The germline V gene encodes CDR1 SGHDT and CDR2 YYEEEE. V shed 0 bases and J 7 bases; nucleotides not matched to a gene: 5. The CDR3 here is CASSLAGTGREQYF. In DNA form, the CDR3 reads TGTGCCAGCAGCTTGGCCGGGACAGGGAGGGAGCAGTACTTC.

CDR3 nucleotide sequence: TGTGCCAGCAGTTTTGACCCGAGGGCGCAGTATTTT. Protein sequence: CASSFDPRAQYF. The gene calls are TRBV27 and TRBJ2-3; D possibly corresponds to TRBD2 (5 bases). The CDR3 is made up of 12 amino acids. The V gene's germline CDR1 is MNHEY and CDR2 SMNVEV (reference sequence). Trimming removed 3 bases from V and 10 bases from J, with 11 bases in between.

The rearrangement uses TRBV5-6 and TRBJ2-1; possible D gene TRBD1, 5 bases. Germline-derived CDR1 and CDR2 are SGHDT and YYEEEE. The CDR3 is 14 residues long. V was trimmed by 7 bases and J by 0 bases, leaving 11 bases between them. The CDR3 DNA follows: TGTGCCAGCGGCGGTGACAGCTCCTACAATGAGCAGTTCTTC. Translated, it gives CASGGDSSYNEQFF.

V usage is TRBV7-9 and J usage is TRBJ2-1; 7 nucleotides align to TRBD1. The CDR3 is 13 residues long. Germline trimming cut 5 bases from V and 8 bases from J; bases unmatched to any gene: 6. CDR1 and CDR2 (germline): SEHNR, FQNEAQ (reference sequence). The CDR3 DNA follows: TGTGCCAGCAGCCGCCGCCAGGGGGATGAGCAGTTCTTC. It codes for CASSRRQGDEQFF.

This clone was counted between two and nine times. This chain connects TRBV5-4 to TRBJ1-4, with no clear D. CDR1 and CDR2 from the germline V gene are SGHNT and YYREEE (reference sequence). This CDR3 contains 15 residues. Trimming cost V 2 bases and J 7 bases, with 15 bases left between them. The CDR3, as DNA: TGTGCCAGCAGCTTACGGCCCGGAGGAGGTGAAAAACTGTTTTTT. This sequence encodes CASSLRPGGGEKLFF.

Regarding this clone: The same CDR3 is also encoded by other DNA sequences in this sample. The J gene is TRBJ2-3, the V gene TRBV9, with TRBD2 matching over 8 bases. V lost 0 bases, J lost 0 bases, and 0 bases stayed unmatched. The CDR3 runs 15 residues. CDR1 and CDR2 (germline): SGDLS, YYNGEE. CDR3 DNA: TGTGCCAGCAGCGTAGGCGGGGGGAGCACAGATACGCAGTATTTT. This translates into CASSVGGGSTDTQYF.

The chain links TRBV28 to TRBJ2-7; TRBD1 is a possible D gene (6 bases). This CDR3 contains 13 residues. Trimming left V 6 bases short and J 0 bases short, with 9 bases between. The germline V gene has CDR1 MDHEN and CDR2 SYDVKM. In DNA form, the CDR3 reads TGTGCCAGCAGCAGGACAGTCTCCTACGAGCAGTACTTC. The encoded protein is CASSRTVSYEQYF.

The chain has TRBV5-1 and TRBJ1-5; weak D call: TRBD1 (5 bases). Germline V gene data show CDR1 as SGHRS and CDR2 as YFSETQ. V lost 4 bases, J lost 0 bases, and 11 bases lay in between. The CDR3 length is 15 residues. CDR3 sequence reads: CASSLGHYSNQPQHF. CDR3 bases: TGCGCCAGCAGCCTTGGACATTATAGCAATCAGCCCCAGCATTTT.

V usage is TRBV5-1 and J usage is TRBJ2-5, with 8 bases identical to TRBD2. J lost 5 bases, V lost 2 bases, and 8 bases had no gene match. The germline gives CDR1 SGHRS, CDR2 YFSETQ. The CDR3 length is 15 residues. CDR3 protein: CASSLDSGSEETQYF. In DNA, the CDR3 is TGCGCCAGCAGCTTAGACAGCGGGAGCGAGGAGACCCAGTACTTC.

The rearrangement uses TRBV19 and TRBJ1-1; unclear D gene. The CDR3 runs 13 residues. The germline CDR1 and CDR2 sequences are LNHDA and SQIVND (reference sequence). V was cut by 2 bases and J by 2 bases, with 6 bases left in between. CDR3 sequence reads: CASSITGNTEAFF. The CDR3 DNA sequence: TGTGCCAGTAGTATAACCGGTAACACTGAAGCTTTCTTT.

J is TRBJ2-3 and V is TRBV29-1; TRBD2 might be the D (5 bases). The CDR3 totals 14 residues. V was shortened by 8 bases and J by 2 bases, with 17 bases between the two germline ends. Germline V lookup: CDR1 SQVTM, CDR2 ANQGSEA. DNA of the CDR3: TGCAGCCAACTAGGGAATGGGTCCACAGATACGCAGTATTTT. Its protein product is CSQLGNGSTDTQYF.

V gene TRBV9 combines with J gene TRBJ1-3; TRBD1 aligns across 9 bases. CDR1 is SGDLS and CDR2 is YYNGEE in the germline V gene. This CDR3 region has 15 residues. J was trimmed by 6 bases and V by 3 bases; bases with no gene match: 7. This chain's CDR3 is CASSARTGAINTIYF. The CDR3 DNA follows: TGTGCCAGCAGCGCCCGGACAGGGGCTATAAACACCATATATTTT.

This chain joins TRBV7-6 and TRBJ2-7, with 8 bases aligning to TRBD1. The germline V gene has CDR1 SGHVS and CDR2 FNYEAQ. CDR3 length: 15 amino acids. V lost 4 bases and J lost 3; bases outside the gene matches: 8. CDR3 loop: CASSSRTGRFYEQYF. In nucleotides, the CDR3 is TGTGCCAGCAGCTCTCGGACAGGGAGATTCTACGAGCAGTACTTC. Supplemented by reference TRBV7-6 and TRBJ2-7, the full variable domain reads GAGVSQSPRYKVTKRGQDVALRCDPISGHVSLYWYRQALGQGPEFLTYFNYEAQQDKSGLPNDRFSAERPEGSISTLTIQRTEQRDSAMYRCASSSRTGRFYEQYFGPGTRLTVT.

The rearrangement uses TRBV13 and TRBJ1-1; perhaps TRBD1 as D (5 bases). Trimming shortened V by 4 bases and J by 6 bases, and 12 bases separated the two germline ends. Germline V gene sequence: CDR1 PRHDT, CDR2 FYEKMQ (reference sequence). The CDR3 covers 13 residues. The CDR3 sequence is CASSSWGGAEAFF. In DNA form, the CDR3 reads TGTGCCAGCAGCTCCTGGGGGGGGGCTGAAGCTTTCTTT.